Listed here are 29 T cell receptor beta chains from one sample, sequenced in a study of CD8+ T cells in alopecia areata. RNA, once extracted, was reverse transcribed into cDNA for use as the sequencing template. Assay: immunoSEQ multiplex PCR; the TCRdb copy retains only in-frame clones and omits some. This table has more than 95,000 clones, 55% appearing once. The sample taken for sequencing was CD4+ T cells sorted from blood. The receptors were gathered from a human donor in good health.

This clone has just a few counts. The chain has TRBV4-2 and TRBJ2-6; weak D call: TRBD2 (5 bases). Deletions cut 3 bases from V and 0 bases from J, with 15 bases between. Germline lookup yields CDR1 LGHNA and CDR2 YNFKEQ. The CDR3 consists of 18 residues. The CDR3 spells CASSQEAVASSGANVLTF. In nucleotides, the CDR3 is TGTGCCAGCAGCCAGGAGGCGGTGGCAAGCTCTGGGGCCAACGTCCTGACTTTC.

This clone was recorded at least ten times. The chain combines TRBV28 with TRBJ1-4, with D perhaps matching TRBD1 (6 bases). Looked up from germline, CDR1 is MDHEN and CDR2 is SYDVKM. V was trimmed by 5 bases and J by 8 bases, leaving 18 bases between them. The CDR3 contains 15 residues. CDR3 residues: CASSSPRGTGEKLFF. The CDR3 DNA reads TGTGCCAGCAGTAGCCCCAGGGGAACGGGCGAAAAACTGTTTTTT.

The rearrangement links TRBV2 to TRBJ1-6; 8 nucleotides match TRBD1. V was pared by 5 bases and J by 7 bases, with 4 bases of the junction left unmatched. CDR1 and CDR2 (germline): SNHLY, FYNNEI. This CDR3 contains 14 residues. The CDR3 reads CASSRQGMNSPLHF. In nucleotides, the CDR3 is TGTGCCAGCAGTCGACAGGGGATGAATTCACCCCTCCACTTT.

This chain joins TRBV5-1 and TRBJ2-7; tentative D call: TRBD1 (5 bases). The germline V gene has CDR1 SGHRS and CDR2 YFSETQ. The CDR3 length is 16 residues. Trimming cost V 7 bases and J 1 base, with 21 bases left between them. The chain's CDR3 is CASGSLKSGMSYEQYF. CDR3 coding DNA: TGCGCCAGCGGTTCTCTCAAATCAGGGATGTCCTACGAGCAGTACTTC.

The chain combines TRBV29-1 with TRBJ2-5, with TRBD2 identical over 10 bases. The germline CDR1 and CDR2 sequences are SQVTM and ANQGSEA. The ends lost 1 base at V and 1 base at J; junction bases unmatched: 0. This CDR3 is built from 14 residues. The CDR3 DNA follows: TGCAGCGTTGAAGGGACTAGCGGCCAAGAGACCCAGTACTTC. Amino acid sequence: CSVEGTSGQETQYF.

The chain combines TRBV7-2 with TRBJ2-7; D might be TRBD1 (5 bases). V was cut by 3 bases and J by 4 bases, with 16 bases left in between. The CDR3 runs to 15 residues. Germline values: CDR1 SGHTA, CDR2 FQGNSA. CDR3 nucleotide sequence: TGTGCCAGCAGCTTTAACCAGGGTATAACGTACGAGCAGTACTTC. It encodes CASSFNQGITYEQYF.

The V call is TRBV5-1, the J call TRBJ1-6; no reliable D call. With 0 bases removed from V and 15 bases from J, the gap between germline ends came to 16 bases. CDR1 SGHRS and CDR2 YFSETQ come from the germline V gene. This CDR3 region has 14 residues. CDR3 amino acids: CASSLALSESGLHF. In nucleotides, the CDR3 is TGCGCCAGCAGCTTGGCCCTCAGCGAGTCGGGCCTCCACTTT.

V is TRBV5-6 and J is TRBJ2-1; D gene uncertain. The CDR3 extends over 11 amino acids. The germline V and J ends were trimmed by 4 bases and 4 bases, with 3 bases remaining between them. The germline CDR1 and CDR2 sequences are SGHDT and YYEEEE. Written as DNA, the CDR3 is TGTGCCAGCAGCCAATACAATGAGCAGTTCTTC. It is translated as CASSQYNEQFF. The variable domain in full, with the rest retrieved from reference TRBV5-6 and TRBJ2-1, is DAGVTQSPTHLIKTRGQQVTLRCSPKSGHDTVSWYQQALGQGPQFIFQYYEEEERQRGNFPDRFSGHQFPNYSSELNVNALLLGDSALYLCASSQYNEQFFGPGTRLTVL.

This clone was counted between two and nine times. In DNA form, the CDR3 reads TGCAGCGTCTCCGGGACAGGGGGCGGCTACACCTTC. It translates to CSVSGTGGGYTF. The rearrangement links TRBV29-1 to TRBJ1-2; 12 bases align to TRBD1. V lost 6 bases to trimming and J lost 8 bases; unmatched junction nucleotides: 4. The V gene's germline CDR1 is SQVTM and CDR2 ANQGSEA. The CDR3 is 12 amino acids.

This clone was seen a few times. The V gene is TRBV6-5, the J gene TRBJ2-7; D is unclear. CDR1 is MNHEY, CDR2 SVGAGI, per germline. There are 12 residues in the CDR3. V was clipped by 5 bases and J by 7 bases, with 12 bases between them. The CDR3 loop is CASSLRIREQYF. CDR3 sequence (DNA): TGTGCCAGCAGTCTACGAATCCGGGAGCAGTACTTC.

The chain joins TRBV4-3 to TRBJ2-5, with TRBD2 identical over 9 bases. Germline V gene sequence: CDR1 LGHNA, CDR2 YSLEER. V was pared by 0 bases and J by 7 bases, with 12 bases of the junction left unmatched. The CDR3 loop spans 17 amino acids. CDR3 DNA sequence: TGCGCCAGCAGCCAAGATCTAGCGGGGTCGACCCGGGGGACCCAGTACTTC. It is translated as CASSQDLAGSTRGTQYF.

The chain is built from TRBV5-4 and TRBJ2-1; 9 nucleotides line up with TRBD2. J gave up 4 bases and V 0 bases, and 5 bases lay outside the gene matches. This CDR3 spans 16 amino acids. Germline loops: CDR1 SGHNT, CDR2 YYREEE (reference sequence). Here the CDR3 reads CASSLVVAGAYNEQFF. CDR3 coding DNA: TGTGCCAGCAGCTTGGTAGTAGCGGGGGCGTACAATGAGCAGTTCTTC.

V gene TRBV30 combines with J gene TRBJ1-1; 8 positions match TRBD1. The CDR3 contains 14 residues. V lost 5 bases to trimming and J lost 4 bases; unmatched junction nucleotides: 9. The V gene's germline CDR1 is GTSNPN and CDR2 SVGIG (reference sequence). CDR3 in amino acids: CAWARGREGTEAFF. The CDR3 nucleotides are TGTGCCTGGGCCAGGGGGCGTGAGGGCACTGAAGCTTTCTTT.

The chain is built from TRBV30 and TRBJ2-7; TRBD2 matches 8 bases. J lost 2 bases, V lost 6 bases, and 9 bases had no gene match. The CDR3 runs 14 residues. Germline V lookup: CDR1 GTSNPN, CDR2 SVGIG (reference sequence). CDR3 nucleotide sequence: TGTGCCTGCAACAGCATAGCGGGGCCCTACGAGCAGTACTTC. This sequence encodes CACNSIAGPYEQYF.

The chain joins TRBV30 to TRBJ1-5; a weak D match, TRBD1 (5 bases). The CDR3 length is 17 residues. V was shortened by 2 bases and J by 2 bases, with 19 bases between the two germline ends. Germline loops: CDR1 GTSNPN, CDR2 SVGIG (reference sequence). The CDR3 sequence: CAWSPWRGEGGNQPQHF. As DNA, the CDR3 is TGTGCCTGGAGTCCCTGGAGAGGGGAGGGCGGCAATCAGCCCCAGCATTTT.

This clone was observed a few times. The chain has TRBV27 and TRBJ2-5, with D perhaps TRBD1 (6 bases). This CDR3 contains 16 residues. Per the germline V gene, CDR1 is MNHEY and CDR2 is SMNVEV (reference sequence). V lost 4 bases and J 4 bases, leaving 19 bases between the germline ends. The CDR3 region is CASSSSGTPLRETQYF. The CDR3 DNA reads TGTGCCAGCAGTTCCTCCGGGACACCCCTCCGAGAGACCCAGTACTTC.

The gene calls are TRBV6-6 and TRBJ2-7; D gene uncertain. Germline CDR1 and CDR2: MNHNY and SVGAGI (reference sequence). The ends were cut back, 6 bases at V and 3 bases at J, with 6 bases in the middle. This CDR3 spans 11 amino acids. CDR3 sequence: CASRWGYEQYF. As DNA, the CDR3 is TGTGCCAGCAGGTGGGGCTACGAGCAGTACTTC.

The sample holds a few counts of this clone. The DNA for the CDR3 is TGTGCCAGCAGTCCCAGACTAGCGGGGGTTGGGGCCAACGTCCTGACTTTC. Translated: CASSPRLAGVGANVLTF. The chain recombines TRBV9 with TRBJ2-6; 12 nucleotides line up with TRBD2. The CDR3 extends over 17 amino acids. The V gene's germline CDR1 is SGDLS and CDR2 YYNGEE. J lost 3 bases, V lost 5 bases, and 6 bases had no gene match.

This clone came up once. The chain uses TRBV29-1 and TRBJ1-1, with D perhaps matching TRBD1 (6 bases). CDR1 SQVTM and CDR2 ANQGSEA come from the germline V gene. The V end lost 2 bases, the J end lost 1 base, and 11 bases lay between the germline ends. The CDR3 length is 14 residues. This chain's CDR3 is CSVEKDRTNTEAFF. For the CDR3, the DNA is TGCAGCGTTGAAAAAGACAGGACGAACACTGAAGCTTTCTTT.

The chain combines TRBV25-1 with TRBJ2-5; 10 nucleotides agree with TRBD1. V shed 9 bases and J 7 bases; nucleotides not matched to a gene: 5. CDR3 length equals 12 residues. Germline V gene sequence: CDR1 MGHDK, CDR2 SYGVNS. The CDR3 reads CASGDRGGTQYF. The DNA for the CDR3 is TGTGCCAGTGGGGACAGGGGTGGGACCCAGTACTTC.

V and J are TRBV5-4 and TRBJ2-1; either TRBD1 or TRBD2 may fit D (6 bases each). CDR1 is SGHNT and CDR2 is YYREEE in the germline V gene (reference sequence). The CDR3 has 14 residues. Trimming took 4 bases from V and 3 from J, leaving 11 bases between them. The CDR3 DNA reads TGTGCCAGCAGCCCTAAGGGGGGCTACAATGAGCAGTTCTTC. It translates to CASSPKGGYNEQFF.

The V and J genes are TRBV29-1 and TRBJ1-2, with D possibly TRBD1 on 5 matching bases. CDR3 length equals 12 residues. Germline lookup yields CDR1 SQVTM and CDR2 ANQGSEA. Deletions cut 4 bases from V and 3 bases from J, with 9 bases between. CDR3 bases: TGCAGCGTTGTTTCGGGGGACTATGGCTACACCTTC. This sequence encodes CSVVSGDYGYTF.

The chain links TRBV5-4 to TRBJ1-2; D uncertain. The V and J ends lost 6 bases and 4 bases respectively, with 10 bases between them. The CDR3 length is 12 residues. Germline V gene lookup returns CDR1 SGHNT and CDR2 YYREEE (reference sequence). CDR3 protein: CASTRTGYGYTF. The CDR3 DNA reads TGTGCCAGCACCCGGACCGGCTATGGCTACACCTTC.

The chain is built from TRBV10-3 and TRBJ1-1; perhaps TRBD1 as D (5 bases). This CDR3 has 13 amino acids. CDR1 is ENHRY, CDR2 SYGVKD, per germline. Between the trimmed V and J ends, which lost 6 bases and 2 bases, there was a span of 10 bases. The CDR3 reads CAIRRDGNTEAFF. DNA for the CDR3: TGTGCCATCAGAAGGGACGGCAACACTGAAGCTTTCTTT.

V gene TRBV4-3 combines with J gene TRBJ2-7; D not resolved. Germline CDR1 is LGHNA and CDR2 is YSLEER. Trimming removed 3 bases from V and 0 bases from J, with 9 bases in between. This CDR3 has 14 amino acids. The CDR3 loop is CASSQAESSYEQYF. As DNA, the CDR3 is TGCGCCAGCAGCCAGGCGGAAAGCTCCTACGAGCAGTACTTC.

The V and J genes are TRBV23-1 and TRBJ1-2; 7 nucleotides line up with TRBD1. TRBV23-1 is assigned to the ORF class and has an uncertain function. The CDR3 extends over 12 amino acids. The junction had 4 bases not matched to a gene; V was cut back by 6 bases and J by 6 bases. DNA of the CDR3: TGCGCCAGCAGCCGACAGGGACATGGCTACACCTTC. Protein product: CASSRQGHGYTF.

This clone was seen a handful of times. Additional DNA sequences in this sample encode the identical CDR3. V usage is TRBV11-2 and J usage is TRBJ2-7, with 8 bases matching TRBD1. The germline V gene encodes CDR1 SGHAT and CDR2 FQNNGV. CDR3 length: 13 amino acids. V lost 3 bases, J lost 6 bases, and 4 bases stayed unmatched. The CDR3 protein is CASSLDRAGEQYF. The CDR3 DNA reads as TGTGCCAGCAGCTTGGACAGGGCGGGCGAGCAGTACTTC.

The chain couples TRBV2 to TRBJ1-5; D possibly corresponds to TRBD1 (6 bases). In germline, CDR1 is SNHLY, CDR2 FYNNEI. The V end lost 6 bases, the J end lost 3 bases, and 12 bases lay between the germline ends. CDR3 length equals 14 residues. The CDR3 reads CASSQTGPNQPQHF. CDR3 in DNA: TGTGCCAGCAGCCAGACAGGACCCAATCAGCCCCAGCATTTT.

The V call is TRBV27, the J call TRBJ1-5; 8 bases fit TRBD1. Per the germline V gene, CDR1 is MNHEY and CDR2 is SMNVEV (reference sequence). Losses at the gene ends were 2 bases for V and 8 bases for J; bases not matched to a gene: 11. This CDR3 comprises 16 residues. This chain's CDR3 is CASSLKAGGDWEPQHF. DNA of the CDR3: TGTGCCAGCAGTTTAAAAGCAGGGGGCGATTGGGAGCCCCAGCATTTT.